These T cell receptor beta chains were read from a single sample in a study of CD8 T cells in Susac syndrome. TCRdb re-called the immunoSEQ multiplex PCR reads with MiXCR, one entry per CDR3 protein. Among some 160,000 distinct CDR3 sequences listed, roughly 96% were seen once. The sample comprised CD8+ T cells from PBMCs. The receptors were sampled from a human donor with multiple sclerosis. Both conserved end residues are part of each CDR3. A D gene is named only where the DNA matches it firmly. Clone size is not always given. Where it is, it says once, few, many or a class for expanded clones.

D,V,size,J,CDR3
TRBD2,TRBV20-1,-,TRBJ2-7,CSAREHQGLAGLYEQYF
-,TRBV6-5,-,TRBJ2-2,CASGMEVSGELFF
-,TRBV29-1,once,TRBJ2-2,CSVEAESRRPGELFF
-,TRBV29-1,-,TRBJ1-2,CSIPGGDYGYTF
TRBD1,TRBV6-2/TRBV6-3,-,TRBJ1-5,CASTPGDSARQPQHF
-,TRBV23-1,-,TRBJ2-4,CASSQSIAKNIQYF
TRBD1,TRBV28,-,TRBJ1-2,CASSPARQGHNYGYTF
-,TRBV20-1,-,TRBJ1-3,CSASPRTDRSGNTIYF
TRBD1,TRBV29-1,once,TRBJ1-1,CSVNPLDRDEAFF
-,TRBV7-9,-,TRBJ2-7,CASSVRILDEQYF
-,TRBV19,-,TRBJ1-1,CASSMGRANTEAFF
-,TRBV14,once,TRBJ2-6,CASSPYLETSGANVLTF
-,TRBV7-9,-,TRBJ2-1,CASSLGGLDEQFF
-,TRBV3-1,-,TRBJ1-5,CASSPPSGSGGEEQPQHF
-,TRBV4-1,-,TRBJ2-3,CASSQAGLTDTQYF
-,TRBV4-2,once,TRBJ2-7,CASSQPLSVEQYF
-,TRBV5-1,-,TRBJ2-1,CASSFPGPSYNEQFF
TRBD1,TRBV9,-,TRBJ2-1,CASGRDRGYNEQFF
TRBD1,TRBV3-1,-,TRBJ1-4,CASSQADRGDEKLFF
-,TRBV5-1,-,TRBJ1-1,CASSLGPAEAFF
TRBD2,TRBV7-6,-,TRBJ2-1,CASSWGVGRATGNEQFF
-,TRBV4-1,-,TRBJ2-1,CASGSFNEQFF
-,TRBV20-1,once,TRBJ1-3,CSARPGQSFGSQPGNTIYF
TRBD2,TRBV9,-,TRBJ2-7,CASSVGIAGGSNEQYF
TRBD2,TRBV29-1,-,TRBJ2-7,CSVEGLAGGFEQYF
-,TRBV12-3/TRBV12-4,once,TRBJ2-1,CASSAIGDEQFF
TRBD1,TRBV9,-,TRBJ1-1,CASSETGSRTEAFF
TRBD1,TRBV9,-,TRBJ2-6,CASKGARGANVLTF
TRBD2,TRBV27,-,TRBJ2-1,CASSLTSGSFNEQFF
-,TRBV28,-,TRBJ2-4,CASSLVVTKNIQYF
TRBD1,TRBV27,-,TRBJ1-5,CASTGPGGTQHF
-,TRBV2,-,TRBJ1-2,CARIAAVNYGYTF
TRBD1,TRBV6-6,-,TRBJ1-2,CASRLQGAIYGYTF
-,TRBV20-1,-,TRBJ1-2,CSAPLPGADYGYTF
-,TRBV15,-,TRBJ1-5,CATSREKRGPQHF
-,TRBV20-1,few,TRBJ2-3,CSARGGTDTQYF
-,TRBV5-6,-,TRBJ2-1,CASSLVSSYNEQFF